Listed here is a single TCR beta chain. Its antigen remains undetermined. No much larger clonotype is one base removed from it; base qualities were not supplied. Libraries were prepared through the immunoSEQ multiplex PCR assay. The authors' pipeline ran thus. A statistical classification framework was developed to diagnose cytomegalovirus status using the catalog of TCR beta chain sequences. TCRdb's version of the immuneACCESS table is confined to in-frame rearrangements and falls short of the full clone set. An unresolved V gene accounts for under half of the shortfall where checked; the remainder is of unknown origin. The D gene and trimming were derived from the DNA, and the V and J assignments and clone size from that table. The sample records a few hundred thousand clones, around 91% of which are singletons. The ten largest make up approximately 0.34% of the sample. Donors formed part of the validation cohort, which comprised 95 to 150 subjects and was distinct from the first cohort of under 800 subjects.

This sample was included in a study of cytomegalovirus exposure and HLA in healthy donors (dated by TCRdb to 2016 to 2017). For the study in its entirety: A later analysis indicated that the 120 or so validation repertoires were generated on the platform also employed for the approximately 700 repertoires of the first cohort. The study was designed to test whether signatures of past pathogen exposure could be identified by cataloging public T cell receptors. Along with the roughly 710-subject first cohort, a separate validation cohort of approximately 110 different subjects was used. High-throughput TCR immunosequencing, statistical association of individual TCRs with disease status, and machine learning were combined to predict cytomegalovirus infection status.

The study at large found these results: A few of the identified cytomegalovirus-associated TCR beta chains were confirmed in vitro to be specific for cytomegalovirus antigens. The classifier was reported to diagnose cytomegalovirus status with high specificity and sensitivity in both the original cohort and the validation cohort. The validation cohort had no HLA typing available for a later analysis, so co-occurrence within that cohort was assessed over all 120 or so repertoires. Across donors, most TCR sequences were observed very rarely, whereas some public TCRs were present in many individuals. In the study, approximately 160 TCR beta chains were listed as associated with cytomegalovirus. A later analysis found that TCRs clustered in the first cohort also tended to co-occur in the 120 validation repertoires, with approximately 95% of cluster scores above 0. The authors suggested that the approach could potentially be generalized to other disease states and immunological phenotypes.

The receptor was derived from a woman between 18 and 30 years old in good health and CMV-seronegative. The sample taken for sequencing was PBMCs.

The DNA reads as follows: TGTGCCAGCAGTCCGATTGGGAGAAGAAGGGGCTACACCTTC. Its product reads: CASSPIGRRRGYTF. Recombination linked TRBV28 to TRBJ1-2; there is no confident call for the D gene. The V end loses 5 bases and the J end loses 8 bases, and a stretch of 18 bases separates them. The CDR3 measures 14 amino acids from cysteine to phenylalanine. Here the CDR3 DNA is all that survives: 42 bases in frame from base 1. Looking up the germline V gene yields CDR1 MDHEN and CDR2 SYDVKM.